This T cell receptor beta chain was identified in a study of neurological immune-mediated disorders. Regarding the study as a whole: No CDR3 amino acid sequences were shared by expanded clones across subjects, suggesting private repertoires in all groups.

This CDR3 region has 15 residues. Trimming pared 0 bases from V and 4 bases from J, leaving 9 bases between. 5'RACE with 10-nucleotide random UMIs produced the cDNA. TCRdb reanalysed the 5' RACE reads using MiXCR and keeps one entry per CDR3 protein. The sample has roughly 50,000 distinct CDR3 sequences, about 12% seen once. This clonotype was counted many times. Its antigen is unidentified. This sample's time point: longitudinal time-point 3. PBMCs stored at -80 C, 2 million in total, were the source of the unsorted libraries. The chain combines TRBV12-3 or TRBV12-4 with TRBJ2-2; the D call may be TRBD1 or TRBD2 (5 bases each). The TCR originated in a male donor with HTLV-1-associated myelopathy (HAM/TSP). The sample consisted of PBMCs. CDR3 residues: CASSLALGTTGELFF. CDR3 coding DNA: TGTGCCAGCAGTTTAGCGCTTGGGACCACCGGGGAGCTGTTTTTT.